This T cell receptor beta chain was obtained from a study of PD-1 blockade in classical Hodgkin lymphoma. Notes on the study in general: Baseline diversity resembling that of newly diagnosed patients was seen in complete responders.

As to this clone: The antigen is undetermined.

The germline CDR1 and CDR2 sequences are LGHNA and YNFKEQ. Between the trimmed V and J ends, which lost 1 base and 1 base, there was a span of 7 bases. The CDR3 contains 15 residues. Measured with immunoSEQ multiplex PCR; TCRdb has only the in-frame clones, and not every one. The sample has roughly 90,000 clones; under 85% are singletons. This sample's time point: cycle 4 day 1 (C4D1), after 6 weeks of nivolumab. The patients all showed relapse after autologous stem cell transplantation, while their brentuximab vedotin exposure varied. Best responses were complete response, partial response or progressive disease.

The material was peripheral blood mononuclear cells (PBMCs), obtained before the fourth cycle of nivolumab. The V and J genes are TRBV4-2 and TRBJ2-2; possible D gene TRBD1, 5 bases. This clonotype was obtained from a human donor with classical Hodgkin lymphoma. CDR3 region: CASSQARVNTGELFF. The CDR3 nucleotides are TGTGCCAGCAGCCAAGCCAGGGTGAACACCGGGGAGCTGTTTTTT.